The 13 T cell receptor beta chains reported below all come from one sample, sequenced in a study of vaccination effects on CD4 cells after COVID-19. TCRdb keeps only in-frame clones here, not all; method: immunoSEQ multiplex PCR. Of about 54,000 clones in the sample, 80% were seen once. The antigens for these receptors are not known. Expansion of antigen-specific CD4+ T cells with viral peptide pools was carried out by the ViraFEST assay before sequencing. Around day 10 of culture, CD4+ T cells were separated out. The sample here was CD4+ T cells from PBMCs cultured with HCoV-229E spike peptides, taken before COVID-19 vaccination. The receptors were gathered from a human donor who received a COVID-19 vaccine.

The sample holds a few counts of this clone. The V and J genes are TRBV5-1 and TRBJ1-1, with 9 bases aligning to TRBD1. Unmatched junction bases numbered 16, after V lost 9 bases and J lost 7 bases. Germline CDR1 reads SGHRS; CDR2 reads YFSETQ. The CDR3 runs 15 residues. The CDR3 region has the DNA TGCGCCATCCAACAGGGGGCACGAGTAATTCGTGAAGCTTTCTTT. This encodes CAIQQGARVIREAFF.

The rearrangement uses TRBV7-2 and TRBJ2-1; 10 bases match TRBD2. Germline lookup yields CDR1 SGHTA and CDR2 FQGNSA. The CDR3 consists of 14 residues. With V trimmed by 3 bases and J by 8 bases, 4 bases remained unmatched. The DNA of the CDR3 is TGTGCCAGCAGCTTTGCCGGGACTAGCGATGAGCAGTTCTTC. This sequence encodes CASSFAGTSDEQFF.

CDR3 protein: CASSFWEANSPLHF. Here the CDR3 DNA reads TGTGCCAGCAGCTTTTGGGAGGCTAATTCACCCCTCCACTTT. J is TRBJ1-6 and V is TRBV7-3; D is ambiguous. Deletions cut 3 bases from V and 6 bases from J, with 9 bases between. This CDR3 comprises 14 residues. Germline CDR1 and CDR2: SGHTA and FQGTGA.

The V call is TRBV28, the J call TRBJ1-5; possible D gene TRBD1, 5 bases. Germline V gene lookup returns CDR1 MDHEN and CDR2 SYDVKM. Trimming removed 6 bases from V and 5 bases from J, with 17 bases in between. This CDR3 spans 15 amino acids. CDR3 DNA sequence: TGTGCCAGCAGAACGGGGGGGATAAGTTATCAGCCCCAGCATTTT. Encoded protein: CASRTGGISYQPQHF.

This sequence joins TRBV18 and TRBJ2-3; perhaps TRBD1 as D (6 bases). This CDR3 region has 16 residues. Germline CDR1 and CDR2: KGHSH and LQKENI. The V gene lost 2 bases and the J gene lost 2 bases, with 14 bases spanning the gap. The chain's CDR3 is CASSPRGSTSTDTQYF. The CDR3 nucleotides are TGTGCCAGCTCACCAAGGGGGTCCACATCCACAGATACGCAGTATTTT.

The chain has TRBV12-3 or TRBV12-4 and TRBJ2-3; D might be TRBD1 (5 bases). V shed 6 bases and J shed 2 bases, with 9 bases lying between them. CDR3 length: 13 residues. CDR3 sequence (DNA): TGTGCCAGCAGCCTGACAGCCACAGATACGCAGTATTTT. It is translated as CASSLTATDTQYF.

The chain employs TRBV30 and TRBJ2-3; D unclear. The V end was cut by 0 bases, the J end by 1 base, with 8 bases between. This CDR3 is 14 amino acids long. The germline V gene encodes CDR1 GTSNPN and CDR2 SVGIG (reference sequence). The CDR3 loop is CAWSVTGGTDTQYF. The CDR3 DNA sequence: TGTGCCTGGAGTGTAACCGGAGGCACAGATACGCAGTATTTT.

The rearrangement joins TRBV5-4 to TRBJ2-5; TRBD1 matches at 7 bases. V was pared by 3 bases and J by 5 bases, with 4 bases of the junction left unmatched. In germline, CDR1 is SGHNT, CDR2 YYREEE (reference sequence). The CDR3 is 13 residues long. CDR3 sequence (DNA): TGTGCCAGCAGCTATACAGGGGAGGAGACCCAGTACTTC. It yields the protein CASSYTGEETQYF.

The chain joins TRBV5-5 to TRBJ1-2, with 7 bases aligning to TRBD1. Germline V lookup: CDR1 SGHKS, CDR2 YYEKEE (reference sequence). Losses at the gene ends were 5 bases for V and 0 bases for J; bases not matched to a gene: 7. The CDR3 is 15 amino acids. The CDR3 sequence: CASSYTGAANYGYTF. CDR3 coding DNA: TGTGCCAGCAGTTATACAGGGGCGGCTAACTATGGCTACACCTTC.

The CDR3: CASRWSEDTEAFF. The CDR3 nucleotides are TGCGCCAGCAGGTGGTCTGAGGACACTGAAGCTTTCTTT. The chain joins TRBV5-1 to TRBJ1-1, with D unclear. The CDR3 consists of 13 residues. Germline lookup yields CDR1 SGHRS and CDR2 YFSETQ. Trimming took 5 bases from V and 3 from J, leaving 11 bases between them. Combining the CDR3 with reference TRBV5-1 and TRBJ1-1 gives the whole variable domain KAGVTQTPRYLIKTRGQQVTLSCSPISGHRSVSWYQQTPGQGLQFLFEYFSETQRNKGNFPGRFSGRQFSNSRSEMNVSTLELGDSALYLCASRWSEDTEAFFGQGTRLTVV.

J is TRBJ2-7 and V is TRBV7-6, with D unclear. V lost 1 base and J 3 bases, leaving 7 bases between the germline ends. CDR1 SGHVS and CDR2 FNYEAQ come from the germline V gene. The CDR3 is 13 residues long. The CDR3 loop is CASSLGVYYEQYV. DNA of the CDR3: TGTGCCAGCAGCTTAGGGGTCTACTACGAGCAGTACGTC.

The chain employs TRBV24-1 and TRBJ2-3; TRBD1 aligns across 7 bases. Germline V gives CDR1 KGHDR, CDR2 SFDVKD. There are 16 residues in the CDR3. Trimming removed 2 bases from V and 0 bases from J; junction bases left unmatched: 4. The CDR3 is CATSDWGQTSTDTQYF. Written as DNA, the CDR3 is TGTGCCACCAGTGATTGGGGACAGACGAGCACAGATACGCAGTATTTT.

V is TRBV30 and J is TRBJ1-1, with TRBD1 as a possible D gene (6 bases). This CDR3 has 12 amino acids. V dropped 2 bases and J dropped 11 bases, with 15 bases sitting between them. CDR1 is GTSNPN and CDR2 is SVGIG in the germline V gene (reference sequence). The CDR3 sequence: CAWSTNRVRAFF. The CDR3 nucleotides read TGTGCCTGGAGTACGAACAGGGTGAGGGCTTTCTTT.